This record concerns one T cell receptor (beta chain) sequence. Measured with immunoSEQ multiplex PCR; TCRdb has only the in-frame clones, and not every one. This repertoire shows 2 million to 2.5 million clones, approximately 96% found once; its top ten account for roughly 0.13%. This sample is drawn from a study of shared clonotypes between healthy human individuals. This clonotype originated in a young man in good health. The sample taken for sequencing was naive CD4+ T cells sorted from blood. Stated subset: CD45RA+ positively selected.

The CDR3 bases are TGCGCCAGCAGCATGGTTTCGCCCCCAGATACGCAGTATTTT. It specifies CASSMVSPPDTQYF. The J gene is TRBJ2-3, the V gene TRBV5-1; D is unclear. CDR1 and CDR2 from the germline V gene are SGHRS and YFSETQ. Between the trimmed V and J ends, which lost 4 bases and 4 bases, there was a span of 13 bases. CDR3 size: 14 residues.